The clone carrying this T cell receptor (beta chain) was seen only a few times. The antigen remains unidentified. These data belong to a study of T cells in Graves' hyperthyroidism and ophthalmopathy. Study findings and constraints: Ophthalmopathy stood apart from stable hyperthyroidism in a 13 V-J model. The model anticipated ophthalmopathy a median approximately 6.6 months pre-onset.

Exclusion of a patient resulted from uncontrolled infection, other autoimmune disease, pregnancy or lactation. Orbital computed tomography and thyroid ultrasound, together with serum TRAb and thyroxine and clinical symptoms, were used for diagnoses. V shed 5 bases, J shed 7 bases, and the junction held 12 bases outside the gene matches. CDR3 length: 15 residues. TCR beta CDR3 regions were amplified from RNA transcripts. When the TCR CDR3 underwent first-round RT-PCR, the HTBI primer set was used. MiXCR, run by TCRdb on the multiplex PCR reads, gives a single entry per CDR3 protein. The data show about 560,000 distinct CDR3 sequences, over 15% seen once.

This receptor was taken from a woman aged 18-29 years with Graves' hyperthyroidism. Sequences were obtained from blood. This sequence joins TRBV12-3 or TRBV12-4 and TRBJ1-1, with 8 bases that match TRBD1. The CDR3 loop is CASSLEPDRESEAFF. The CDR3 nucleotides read TGTGCCAGCAGTCTTGAGCCGGACAGGGAAAGTGAAGCTTTCTTT.